Listed below are T cell receptor beta chains from one sample, sequenced in a study of CD8 T cells in Susac syndrome. TCRdb independently ran MiXCR on the immunoSEQ multiplex PCR reads; one entry per CDR3 protein. The sample lists 200,000 to 250,000 distinct CDR3 sequences, around 90% occurring once. The material sequenced was CD8+ T cells from PBMCs. The receptors were sampled from a human donor with multiple sclerosis. Both conserved end residues are part of each CDR3. D genes are given only for firm matches. Not all rows give a size; the values are once, few, many and, for expanded clones, a class.

NA | TRBJ2-2 | TRBV11-3 | NA | TGTGCCAGCAGCTTATCCGATCCAGGGCACTACCCGAACACCGGGGAGCTGTTTTTT | CASSLSDPGHYPNTGELFF
NA | TRBJ1-1 | TRBV9 | TRBD1 | TGTGCCAGCAGCACCCGGACAGGGACTGAAGCTTTCTTT | CASSTRTGTEAFF
NA | TRBJ2-7 | TRBV4-1 | NA | TGCGCCAGCAGCCAAGGCGGCTACTCCTACGAGCAGTACTTC | CASSQGGYSYEQYF
NA | TRBJ2-5 | TRBV29-1 | NA | TGCAGCGTTGATTTGGGGGAGACCCAGTACTTC | CSVDLGETQYF
NA | TRBJ1-5 | TRBV27 | NA | TGTGCCAGCAGTCCCTCGAGCAATCAGCCCCAGCATTTT | CASSPSSNQPQHF
NA | TRBJ2-7 | TRBV7-9 | TRBD2 | TGTGCCAGCAGCTTAGAACTAGCGTTCTACGAGCAGTACTTC | CASSLELAFYEQYF
NA | TRBJ1-1 | TRBV18 | NA | TGTGCCAGCTCACCGGCCAGGGGGAACACTGAAGCTTTCTTT | CASSPARGNTEAFF
NA | TRBJ2-1 | TRBV5-1 | NA | TGCGCCAGCAGCTTGTGGGGTAGTCAGCGGTACAATGAGCAGTTCTTC | CASSLWGSQRYNEQFF
few | TRBJ2-4 | TRBV11-1 | NA | TGTGCCAGCAGCTTAGAGTGGCCAGGGCCAAACATTCAGTACTTC | CASSLEWPGPNIQYF
once | TRBJ2-5 | TRBV6-6 | TRBD2 | TGTGCCAGCAGTTACAGCGGGGGGGCTCAAGAGACCCAGTACTTC | CASSYSGGAQETQYF
NA | TRBJ2-1 | TRBV12-3/TRBV12-4 | TRBD1 | TGTGCCAGCAGCCACCCATGGACAGGGCGTCACAATGAGCAGTTCTTC | CASSHPWTGRHNEQFF
NA | TRBJ1-2 | TRBV15 | NA | TGTGCCACCAGCAGAGATCAACGGACAATGCGCTATGGCTACACCTTC | CATSRDQRTMRYGYTF
NA | TRBJ2-7 | TRBV3-1 | TRBD2 | TGTGCCAGCAGCCAAGGAGGACTAGCGGCGCACTACGAGCAGTACTTC | CASSQGGLAAHYEQYF
once | TRBJ1-2 | TRBV7-9 | TRBD1 | TGTGCCAGCAGCCGACTACAGGGGCAGGGCTATGGCTACACCTTC | CASSRLQGQGYGYTF
NA | TRBJ2-5 | TRBV27 | NA | TGTGCCAGCAGTGCGATCGACTACCTAGAGACCCAGTACTTC | CASSAIDYLETQYF
NA | TRBJ2-7 | TRBV7-8 | NA | TGTGCCAGCAGCTTAGAGGGGCGAAGCTCCTACGAGCAGTACTTC | CASSLEGRSSYEQYF